This T cell receptor beta chain comes out of a study of blood T cell repertoires in COVID-19. Looking at the study overall: Collection of acute and convalescent COVID-19 samples took place in the United States, Italy and Spain. The cDNA or gDNA used as material had been derived from T cells, B-cell-depleted T cells, or PBMCs.

In the authors' workflow: Amplification of reference gene primers was used by the study to estimate nucleated cell counts. The repertoire was sequenced with immunoSEQ multiplex PCR; TCRdb's copy has only in-frame clones and lacks some. The D gene and trimming were derived from the DNA, and the V and J assignments and clone size from that table. The table lists under 300,000 clones, 75% to 90% of them singletons. The CDR3 covers 15 residues. Germline assignment: CDR1 GTSNPN and CDR2 SVGIG (reference sequence). Trimming took 2 bases from V and 7 from J; bases not matched to a gene: 10. The sequencing sample was made of peripheral blood. The receptor was isolated from a man between 50 and 59 years old with acute or convalescent COVID-19. This sequence joins TRBV30 and TRBJ1-2, with 10 bases fitting TRBD1. The CDR3 DNA reads TGTGCCTGGAGTATCCCGGGACAGGGGTTTTCTGGCTACACCTTC. It is translated as CAWSIPGQGFSGYTF.